The 5 T cell receptor beta chains in this list originate from one sample, sequenced in a study of tumor and adjacent non-tumor tissue in lung cancer. The template was RNA from unsorted bulk tissue. A modified ARM-PCR protocol with three rounds of nested PCR amplified TCRbeta. TCRdb passed the multiplex PCR reads through MiXCR, listing each CDR3 protein once. The repertoire holds 120,000 or so distinct CDR3 sequences, with about 66% as singletons. Sample: lung tumor tissue. Source of these receptors: a man aged 25 to 40 with non-small cell lung cancer.

This rearrangement joins TRBV5-4 to TRBJ2-5; tentative D call: TRBD2 (6 bases). V dropped 1 base and J dropped 5 bases, with 12 bases sitting between them. This CDR3 comprises 14 residues. CDR1 and CDR2 (germline): SGHNT, YYREEE (reference sequence). CDR3 amino acids: CASSLRGTVETQYF. The CDR3, as DNA: TGTGCCAGCAGCTTGCGGGGGACTGTGGAGACCCAGTACTTC.

The chain is built from TRBV29-1 and TRBJ1-5; possibly TRBD1 for D (5 bases). The V end was cut by 8 bases, the J end by 3 bases, with 17 bases between. This CDR3 has 14 residues. The germline V gene encodes CDR1 SQVTM and CDR2 ANQGSEA. For the CDR3, the DNA is TGCAGCAACGTGGGACGGAGGCTCAATCAGCCCCAGCATTTT. Amino acids: CSNVGRRLNQPQHF.

Ten or more counts support this clonotype. J is TRBJ2-7 and V is TRBV20-1; 9 bases are a match to TRBD2. This CDR3 has 15 residues. Germline values: CDR1 DFQATT, CDR2 SNEGSKA (reference sequence). V dropped 5 bases and J dropped 1; count of bases not matched to a gene: 9. The chain's CDR3 is CSAAGGSGRSYEQYF. The CDR3 DNA follows: TGCAGTGCTGCGGGAGGTAGCGGGAGATCCTACGAGCAGTACTTC.

For this clonotype: It may be a read error: a sequence one base away is much more abundant. The final CDR3 position lacks the conserved phenylalanine or tryptophan, pointing to a likely read error. The chain employs TRBV6-6 and TRBJ2-7, with unresolved D. Germline lookup yields CDR1 MNHNY and CDR2 SVGAGI (reference sequence). The V gene lost 6 bases and the J gene lost 5 bases, with 11 bases spanning the gap. This CDR3 is 12 amino acids long. CDR3 protein: CASSSLGDEQYL. CDR3 coding DNA: TGTGCCAGCAGCTCCCTCGGCGACGAGCAGTACTTA.

This clonotype appeared a few times. This chain uses TRBV11-1 with TRBJ2-1; TRBD2 agrees at 9 bases. This CDR3 has 14 residues. Germline V gene sequence: CDR1 SGHAT, CDR2 FQDESV (reference sequence). The V segment lost 5 bases and the J segment 7 bases; nucleotides outside the gene matches: 6. The CDR3: CASSLLAGGNEQFF. The CDR3 DNA reads as TGTGCCAGCAGCCTACTGGCGGGGGGGAATGAGCAGTTCTTC.